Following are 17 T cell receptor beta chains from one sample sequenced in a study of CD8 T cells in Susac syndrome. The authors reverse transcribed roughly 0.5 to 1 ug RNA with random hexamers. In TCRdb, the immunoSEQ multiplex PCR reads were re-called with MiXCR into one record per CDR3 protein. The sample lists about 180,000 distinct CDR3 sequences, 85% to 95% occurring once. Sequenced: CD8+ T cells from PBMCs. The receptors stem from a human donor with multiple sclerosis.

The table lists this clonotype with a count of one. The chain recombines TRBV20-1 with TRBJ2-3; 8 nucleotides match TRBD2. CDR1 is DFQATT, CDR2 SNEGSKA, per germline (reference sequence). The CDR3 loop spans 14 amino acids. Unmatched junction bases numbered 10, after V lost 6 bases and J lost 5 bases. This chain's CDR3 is CSAIGAGGRDTQYF. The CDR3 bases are TGCAGTGCCATAGGGGCGGGGGGCAGAGATACGCAGTATTTT.

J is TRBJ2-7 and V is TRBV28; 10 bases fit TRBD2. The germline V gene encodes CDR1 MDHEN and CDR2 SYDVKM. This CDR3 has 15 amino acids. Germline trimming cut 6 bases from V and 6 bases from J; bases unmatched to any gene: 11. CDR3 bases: TGTGCCAGCAGCCCCCCACTAGCGGGATATCTCGAGCAGTACTTC. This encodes CASSPPLAGYLEQYF.

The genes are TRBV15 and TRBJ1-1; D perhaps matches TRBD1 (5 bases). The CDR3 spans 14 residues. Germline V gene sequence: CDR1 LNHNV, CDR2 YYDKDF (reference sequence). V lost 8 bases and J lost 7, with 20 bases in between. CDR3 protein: CATESFGGGGEAFF. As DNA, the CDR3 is TGTGCCACCGAATCTTTCGGGGGGGGAGGTGAAGCTTTCTTT.

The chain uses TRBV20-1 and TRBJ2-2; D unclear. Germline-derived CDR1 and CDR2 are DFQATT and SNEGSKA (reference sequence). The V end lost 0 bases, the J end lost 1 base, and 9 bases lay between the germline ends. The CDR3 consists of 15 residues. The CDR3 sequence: CSARDIGQNTGELFF. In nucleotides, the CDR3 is TGCAGTGCTAGAGATATTGGCCAGAACACCGGGGAGCTGTTTTTT.

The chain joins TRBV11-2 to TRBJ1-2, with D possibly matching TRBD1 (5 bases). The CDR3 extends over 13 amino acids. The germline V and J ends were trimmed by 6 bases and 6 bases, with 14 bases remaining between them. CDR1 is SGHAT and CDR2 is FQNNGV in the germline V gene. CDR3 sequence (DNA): TGTGCCAGCAGGCAGGCCAGGGTCGATGGCTACACCTTC. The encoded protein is CASRQARVDGYTF.

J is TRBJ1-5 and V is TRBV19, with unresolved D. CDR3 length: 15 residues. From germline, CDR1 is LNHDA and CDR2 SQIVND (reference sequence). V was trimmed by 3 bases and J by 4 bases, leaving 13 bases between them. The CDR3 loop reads CASSMYGAENQPQHF. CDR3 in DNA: TGTGCCAGTAGTATGTACGGCGCAGAGAATCAGCCCCAGCATTTT.

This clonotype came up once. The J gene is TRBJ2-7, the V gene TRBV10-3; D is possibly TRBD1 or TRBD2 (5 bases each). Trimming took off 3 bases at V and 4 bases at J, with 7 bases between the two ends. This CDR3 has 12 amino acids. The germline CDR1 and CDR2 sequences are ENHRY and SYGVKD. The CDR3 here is CAISDEGYEQYF. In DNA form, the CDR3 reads TGTGCCATCAGTGACGAGGGGTACGAGCAGTACTTC.

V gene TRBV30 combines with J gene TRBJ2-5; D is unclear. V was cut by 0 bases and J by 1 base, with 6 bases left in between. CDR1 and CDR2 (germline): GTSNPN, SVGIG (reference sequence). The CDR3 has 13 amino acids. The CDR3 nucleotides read TGTGCCTGGAGTGTAGCGTTCCAAGAGACCCAGTACTTC. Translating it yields CAWSVAFQETQYF.

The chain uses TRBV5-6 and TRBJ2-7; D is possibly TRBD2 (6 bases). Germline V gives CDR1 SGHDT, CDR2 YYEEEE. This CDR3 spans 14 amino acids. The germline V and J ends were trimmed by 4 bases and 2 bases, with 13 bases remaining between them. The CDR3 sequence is CASSAGTSPYEQYF. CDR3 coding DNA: TGTGCCAGCAGCGCCGGGACTTCGCCCTACGAGCAGTACTTC. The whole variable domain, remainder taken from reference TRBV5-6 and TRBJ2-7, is DAGVTQSPTHLIKTRGQQVTLRCSPKSGHDTVSWYQQALGQGPQFIFQYYEEEERQRGNFPDRFSGHQFPNYSSELNVNALLLGDSALYLCASSAGTSPYEQYFGPGTRLTVT.

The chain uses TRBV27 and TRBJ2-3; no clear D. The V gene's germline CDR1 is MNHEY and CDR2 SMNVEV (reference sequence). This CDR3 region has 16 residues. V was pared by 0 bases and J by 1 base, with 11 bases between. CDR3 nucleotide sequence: TGTGCCAGCAGTTTATCTTGGTCTCGCGGCACAGATACGCAGTATTTT. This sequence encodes CASSLSWSRGTDTQYF.

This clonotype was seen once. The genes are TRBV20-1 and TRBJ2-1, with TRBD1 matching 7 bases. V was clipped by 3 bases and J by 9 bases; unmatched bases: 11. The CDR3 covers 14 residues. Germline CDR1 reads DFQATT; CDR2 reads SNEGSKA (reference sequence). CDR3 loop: CSASQTGFGGEQFF. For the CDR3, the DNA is TGCAGTGCTAGTCAGACAGGGTTTGGGGGTGAGCAGTTCTTC.

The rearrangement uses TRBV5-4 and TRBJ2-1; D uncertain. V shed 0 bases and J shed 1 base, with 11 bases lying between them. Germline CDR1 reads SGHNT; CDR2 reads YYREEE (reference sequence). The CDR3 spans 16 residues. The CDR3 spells CASSLEVVASYNEQFF. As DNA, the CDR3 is TGTGCCAGCAGCTTGGAAGTAGTTGCGTCCTACAATGAGCAGTTCTTC.

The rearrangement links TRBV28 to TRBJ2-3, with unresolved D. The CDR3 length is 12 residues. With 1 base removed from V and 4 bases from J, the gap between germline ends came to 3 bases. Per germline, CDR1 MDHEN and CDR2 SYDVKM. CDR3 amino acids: CASSLSADTQYF. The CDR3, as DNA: TGTGCCAGCAGTTTATCGGCAGATACGCAGTATTTT.

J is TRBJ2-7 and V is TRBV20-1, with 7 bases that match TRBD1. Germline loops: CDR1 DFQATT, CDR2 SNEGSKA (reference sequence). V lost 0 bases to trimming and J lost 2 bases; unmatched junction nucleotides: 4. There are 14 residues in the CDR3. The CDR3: CSARDRGQTYEQYF. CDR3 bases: TGCAGTGCTAGAGATCGGGGACAGACCTACGAGCAGTACTTC.

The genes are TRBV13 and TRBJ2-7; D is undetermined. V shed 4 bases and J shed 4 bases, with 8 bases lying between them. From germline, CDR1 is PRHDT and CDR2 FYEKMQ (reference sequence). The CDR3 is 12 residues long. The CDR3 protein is CASSSHYYEQYF. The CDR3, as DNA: TGTGCCAGCAGCTCACATTATTACGAGCAGTACTTC. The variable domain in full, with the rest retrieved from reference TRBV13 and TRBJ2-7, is AAGVIQSPRHLIKEKRETATLKCYPIPRHDTVYWYQQGPGQDPQFLISFYEKMQSDKGSIPDRFSAQQFSDYHSELNMSSLELGDSALYFCASSSHYYEQYFGPGTRLTVT.

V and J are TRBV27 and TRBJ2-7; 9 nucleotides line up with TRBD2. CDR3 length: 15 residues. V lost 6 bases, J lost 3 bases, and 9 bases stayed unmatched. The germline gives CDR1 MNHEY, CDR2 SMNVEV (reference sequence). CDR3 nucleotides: TGTGCCAGCAGAGAAAGGCGGACTAGCGTCTACGAGCAGTACTTC. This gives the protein CASRERRTSVYEQYF.

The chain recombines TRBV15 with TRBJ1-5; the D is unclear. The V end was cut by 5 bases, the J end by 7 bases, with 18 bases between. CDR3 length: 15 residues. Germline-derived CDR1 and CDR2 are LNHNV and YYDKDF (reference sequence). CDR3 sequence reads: CATSPRNLGRQPQHF. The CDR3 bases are TGTGCCACCAGCCCACGAAACTTGGGTAGACAGCCCCAGCATTTT.